These 32 T cell receptor beta chains share one sample of origin, sequenced in a study of T-cell memory formation after mild COVID-19. Each CDR3 protein is one row after TCRdb ran MiXCR on the 5' RACE reads. The table records 500,000 to 600,000 distinct CDR3 sequences, approximately 19% of them present only once. The sequenced sample was PBMCs or a T cell subset sorted from them (not recorded which). The receptors here all came from an adult woman who had mild COVID-19 (a few samples of this study predate the infection). Cell type and time point are not known.

The rearrangement uses TRBV4-1 and TRBJ2-7; D is possibly TRBD2 (5 bases). The CDR3 sequence is 14 residues long. With 2 bases removed from V and 5 bases from J, the gap between germline ends came to 13 bases. The germline CDR1 and CDR2 sequences are MGHRA and YSYEKL. The CDR3 is CASSQRGLVNEQYF. The DNA for the CDR3 is TGCGCCAGCAGCCAACGAGGGTTAGTGAACGAGCAGTACTTC.

This chain links TRBV7-9 with TRBJ2-1; 9 positions match TRBD1. This CDR3 comprises 15 residues. V was pared by 6 bases and J by 3 bases, with 6 bases of the junction left unmatched. Germline-derived CDR1 and CDR2 are SEHNR and FQNEAQ (reference sequence). CDR3 DNA sequence: TGTGCCAGCAGAAGAGGGGACAGGGTCTACAATGAGCAGTTCTTC. Encoded protein: CASRRGDRVYNEQFF.

This clonotype has only a few counts. For the CDR3, the DNA is TGCAGCGTTCGCGCGGGGGGTGAAGCTTTCTTT. This encodes CSVRAGGEAFF. The V and J genes are TRBV29-1 and TRBJ1-1; D is possibly TRBD1 (5 bases). V was shortened by 5 bases and J by 7 bases, with 11 bases between the two germline ends. CDR3 length equals 11 residues. Germline CDR1 SQVTM, CDR2 ANQGSEA.

This clonotype has a handful of counts. The chain has TRBV4-1 and TRBJ2-1; D possibly matches TRBD1 or TRBD2 (6 bases each). Trimming removed 3 bases from V and 2 bases from J, with 17 bases in between. CDR1 is MGHRA and CDR2 is YSYEKL in the germline V gene. The CDR3 is made up of 17 amino acids. The CDR3 DNA reads TGCGCCAGCAGCCACCCCACAGGGCGGGGCACCTACAATGAGCAGTTCTTC. It translates to CASSHPTGRGTYNEQFF.

This clonotype was recorded at least ten times. The genes are TRBV11-2 and TRBJ2-1; 8 nucleotides align to TRBD2. The CDR3 extends over 16 amino acids. The J segment lost 8 bases and the V segment lost 1 base, leaving 10 bases of the junction unmatched. The germline CDR1 and CDR2 sequences are SGHAT and FQNNGV. In DNA, the CDR3 is TGTGCCAGCAGCTTAGTCACTAGCGGCCCGAGGCATGAGCAGTTCTTC. Translation: CASSLVTSGPRHEQFF.

This clonotype was counted between two and nine times. The J gene is TRBJ2-7, the V gene TRBV7-2; D may be TRBD1 or TRBD2 (5 bases each). CDR3 length equals 14 residues. Germline CDR1 and CDR2: SGHTA and FQGNSA. The V and J ends lost 2 bases and 5 bases respectively, with 13 bases between them. CDR3 residues: CASSLSWGSNEQYF. In DNA form, the CDR3 reads TGTGCCAGCAGCTTAAGCTGGGGGTCGAACGAGCAGTACTTC.

The sample holds a few counts of this clonotype. The rearrangement uses TRBV7-2 and TRBJ2-2; no definite D call. The V end was cut by 5 bases, the J end by 4 bases, with 20 bases between. CDR1 and CDR2 from the germline V gene are SGHTA and FQGNSA. The CDR3 spans 17 residues. The CDR3 sequence: CASSPTRRPMTTGELFF. The DNA of the CDR3 is TGTGCCAGCAGCCCGACCCGTAGACCTATGACCACCGGGGAGCTGTTTTTT.

In its sample, this clonotype was seen a few times. This chain joins TRBV7-2 and TRBJ2-2; D uncertain. Germline loops: CDR1 SGHTA, CDR2 FQGNSA. Between the trimmed V and J ends, which lost 8 bases and 1 base, there was a span of 8 bases. The CDR3 sequence is 13 residues long. CDR3 nucleotide sequence: TGTGCCAGCCAGAGCCGGAACACCGGGGAGCTGTTTTTT. It translates to CASQSRNTGELFF.

This clonotype was counted a few times. This chain uses TRBV11-2 with TRBJ2-4; 7 bases map to TRBD1. This CDR3 spans 15 amino acids. V trimming: 4 bases; J trimming: 5 bases; junction bases outside the gene matches: 8. Germline CDR1 SGHAT, CDR2 FQNNGV. Here the CDR3 reads CASSSIRGRENIQYF. In nucleotides, the CDR3 is TGTGCCAGCAGCTCCATAAGGGGGCGGGAAAACATTCAGTACTTC.

V gene TRBV7-8 combines with J gene TRBJ2-2, with 7 bases fitting TRBD1. The CDR3 covers 16 residues. The J segment lost 0 bases and the V segment lost 3 bases, leaving 4 bases of the junction unmatched. CDR1 and CDR2 from the germline V gene are SGHVS and FQNEAQ. CDR3 in DNA: TGTGCCAGCAGCTTCTCGGGACAGTCGAACACCGGGGAGCTGTTTTTT. Amino acid sequence: CASSFSGQSNTGELFF. Combining the CDR3 with reference TRBV7-8 and TRBJ2-2 gives the whole variable domain GAGVSQSPRYKVAKRGQDVALRCDPISGHVSLFWYQQALGQGPEFLTYFQNEAQLDKSGLPSDRFFAERPEGSVSTLKIQRTQQEDSAVYLCASSFSGQSNTGELFFGEGSRLTVL.

This clonotype was observed many times. CDR3 sequence: CSADPQAGTYNEQFF. CDR3 in DNA: TGCAGTGCTGACCCCCAAGCGGGGACATACAATGAGCAGTTCTTC. The chain combines TRBV20-1 with TRBJ2-1; possibly TRBD2 for D (7 bases). Germline CDR1 DFQATT, CDR2 SNEGSKA (reference sequence). This CDR3 region has 15 residues. Trimming pared 5 bases from V and 4 bases from J, leaving 18 bases between.

There are a few counts of this clonotype. V usage is TRBV7-6 and J usage is TRBJ2-3; 8 bases agree with TRBD1. Per germline, CDR1 SGHVS and CDR2 FNYEAQ. CDR3 length equals 14 residues. After removal of 5 bases from V and 3 bases from J, the junction contained 4 bases not matched to a gene. The DNA for the CDR3 is TGTGCCAGCAGCACCGGGACAGGTACAGATACGCAGTATTTT. Its protein is CASSTGTGTDTQYF.

This clonotype was seen more than once but under ten times. Germline is not matched at one junction end, which may reflect a read error. The CDR3 protein is CARSFRGRVKETQYF. For the CDR3, the DNA is TGTGCCAGAAGTTTTCGGGGGAGGGTGAAGGAGACCCAGTACTTC. The chain links TRBV6-6 to TRBJ2-5; TRBD2 matches at 7 bases. CDR1 and CDR2 from the germline V gene are MNHNY and SVGAGI (reference sequence). This CDR3 is 15 amino acids long.

The chain recombines TRBV3-1 with TRBJ2-1; 11 bases line up with TRBD2. Germline CDR1 LGHDT, CDR2 YNNKEL (reference sequence). The ends lost 0 bases at V and 13 bases at J; junction bases unmatched: 8. This CDR3 has 15 residues. In DNA, the CDR3 is TGTGCCAGCAGCCAAGATCGGAGGACTAGCGGGCAACAGTTCTTC. Residues: CASSQDRRTSGQQFF.

The chain couples TRBV20-1 to TRBJ1-2; D remains ambiguous. The CDR3 has 15 amino acids. Germline assignment: CDR1 DFQATT and CDR2 SNEGSKA (reference sequence). V lost 0 bases, J lost 4 bases, and 15 bases lay in between. CDR3 protein: CSARDTAATSYGYTF. The CDR3 nucleotides read TGCAGTGCTAGAGATACAGCCGCAACCTCCTATGGCTACACCTTC.

The rearrangement links TRBV7-9 to TRBJ2-1; TRBD2 matches 8 bases. V shed 5 bases, J shed 8 bases, and the junction held 11 bases outside the gene matches. The CDR3 length is 15 residues. CDR1 is SEHNR and CDR2 is FQNEAQ in the germline V gene (reference sequence). CDR3: CASSPTGTSIDEQFF. The CDR3 DNA reads as TGTGCCAGCAGCCCAACCGGGACTAGTATTGATGAGCAGTTCTTC.

The genes are TRBV5-1 and TRBJ2-1; D ambiguous. CDR1 and CDR2 from the germline V gene are SGHRS and YFSETQ. Trimming took 2 bases from V and 5 from J, leaving 11 bases between them. CDR3 length: 14 residues. CDR3 sequence: CASSFVWADNEQFF. The CDR3 nucleotides are TGCGCCAGCAGCTTTGTTTGGGCGGACAATGAGCAGTTCTTC.

With respect to this clonotype: This likely reflects a read error, since a far larger clone is one base away. The chain has TRBV5-1 and TRBJ2-1; 8 positions match TRBD2. This CDR3 spans 15 amino acids. V gave up 2 bases and J gave up 0 bases; unmatched junction bases: 1. Germline assignment: CDR1 SGHRS and CDR2 YFSETQ. As DNA, the CDR3 is TGCGCCAGCAGCTTTGCGGGGGGCTCCTACAATGAGCAGTTCTTC. Amino acid sequence: CASSFAGGSYNEQFF.

This clonotype has more than one count but fewer than ten. This chain uses TRBV5-6 with TRBJ1-1, with 7 bases lining up with TRBD1. The trim removed 0 bases at V and 1 base at J, leaving 9 bases unmatched. In germline, CDR1 is SGHDT, CDR2 YYEEEE. The CDR3 has 17 amino acids. The CDR3 sequence is CASSLAGLRGSNTEAFF. DNA of the CDR3: TGTGCCAGCAGCTTGGCGGGGCTCAGGGGGTCGAACACTGAAGCTTTCTTT.

The V gene is TRBV23-1, the J gene TRBJ2-7; perhaps TRBD1 as D (5 bases). TRBV23-1 is placed among ORFs of uncertain function. The CDR3 has 10 amino acids. This chain's CDR3 is CKDNTYEQYF. The CDR3 nucleotides read TGCAAGGACAACACCTACGAGCAGTACTTC.

The chain couples TRBV30 to TRBJ2-1; 9 bases map to TRBD1. The CDR3 sequence is 15 residues long. CDR1 and CDR2 from the germline V gene are GTSNPN and SVGIG (reference sequence). Germline trimming cut 4 bases from V and 3 bases from J; bases unmatched to any gene: 7. CDR3 region: CAWNNRDRVYNEQFF. DNA of the CDR3: TGTGCCTGGAACAACCGGGACAGGGTCTACAATGAGCAGTTCTTC. The complete variable domain, with remaining parts taken from reference TRBV30 and TRBJ2-1, reads SQTIHQWPATLVQPVGSPLSLECTVEGTSNPNLYWYRQAAGRGLQLLFYSVGIGQISSEVPQNLSASRPQDRQFILSSKKLLLSDSGFYLCAWNNRDRVYNEQFFGPGTRLTVL.

This clonotype showed up just a few times. The chain uses TRBV29-1 and TRBJ2-3, with D perhaps matching TRBD1 (6 bases). The CDR3 spans 15 residues. CDR1 and CDR2 from the germline V gene are SQVTM and ANQGSEA. V was cut by 4 bases and J by 6 bases, with 20 bases left in between. The CDR3 loop is CSVGGMTGSEDTQYF. Written as DNA, the CDR3 is TGCAGCGTTGGTGGGATGACAGGTAGCGAGGATACGCAGTATTTT.

The V call is TRBV5-6, the J call TRBJ1-4; possibly TRBD1 for D (6 bases). Germline V gene sequence: CDR1 SGHDT, CDR2 YYEEEE. The CDR3 length is 16 residues. Between the trimmed V and J ends, which lost 4 bases and 5 bases, there was a span of 18 bases. The chain's CDR3 is CASSPLGRGRNEKLFF. CDR3 DNA: TGTGCCAGCAGCCCCCTCGGCAGGGGCAGAAATGAAAAACTGTTTTTT.

The V and J genes are TRBV9 and TRBJ1-4; maybe TRBD1 (5 bases). The CDR3 loop spans 16 amino acids. Germline values: CDR1 SGDLS, CDR2 YYNGEE. V was pared by 4 bases and J by 4 bases, with 17 bases between. CDR3: CASSPQGRPDNEKLFF. The CDR3 region has the DNA TGTGCCAGCAGCCCCCAGGGACGGCCTGATAATGAAAAACTGTTTTTT.

There are a few counts of this clonotype. The DNA for the CDR3 is TGTGCCAGCAGCTCCCTGCCCCTAGCGGGGGGGCGCGGGCAGTTCTTC. This translates into CASSSLPLAGGRGQFF. This chain links TRBV7-2 with TRBJ2-1; 12 bases map to TRBD2. Germline CDR1 SGHTA, CDR2 FQGNSA. V was pared by 4 bases and J by 12 bases, with 13 bases of the junction left unmatched. The CDR3 spans 16 residues.

The chain couples TRBV3-1 to TRBJ2-1; TRBD2 matches at 7 bases. This CDR3 is 16 amino acids long. CDR1 and CDR2 from the germline V gene are LGHDT and YNNKEL (reference sequence). With V trimmed by 4 bases and J by 7 bases, 13 bases remained unmatched. This CDR3 is CASSPLGLAVRNEQFF. In nucleotides, the CDR3 is TGTGCCAGCAGCCCCCTGGGGCTAGCGGTAAGGAATGAGCAGTTCTTC.

This clonotype was seen only a few times. The chain combines TRBV7-9 with TRBJ1-2; 8 bases align to TRBD1. The CDR3 totals 15 residues. Germline V gene data show CDR1 as SEHNR and CDR2 as FQNEAQ (reference sequence). V was pared by 5 bases and J by 0 bases, with 5 bases of the junction left unmatched. The CDR3 nucleotides are TGTGCCAGCAGCGACGGGACAGGAACTAACTATGGCTACACCTTC. Amino acid sequence: CASSDGTGTNYGYTF.

Only a few counts were recorded for this clonotype. The chain carries TRBV18 and TRBJ1-4; no clear D gene. In germline, CDR1 is KGHSH, CDR2 LQKENI. V was shortened by 2 bases and J by 6 bases, with 19 bases between the two germline ends. The CDR3 sequence is 17 residues long. Written as DNA, the CDR3 is TGTGCCAGCTCACCAGGGCCGATTTGGGGATATCATGAAAAACTGTTTTTT. The encoded protein is CASSPGPIWGYHEKLFF. Combining the CDR3 with reference TRBV18 and TRBJ1-4 gives the whole variable domain NAGVMQNPRHLVRRRGQEARLRCSPMKGHSHVYWYRQLPEEGLKFMVYLQKENIIDESGMPKERFSAEFPKEGPSILRIQQVVRGDSAAYFCASSPGPIWGYHEKLFFGSGTQLSVL.

There are many counts of this clonotype. The chain has TRBV30 and TRBJ2-2, with 8 bases identical to TRBD2. Unmatched junction bases numbered 6, after V lost 3 bases and J lost 6 bases. Germline CDR1 reads GTSNPN; CDR2 reads SVGIG (reference sequence). The CDR3 totals 14 residues. The CDR3 nucleotides read TGTGCCTGGAGCCTATTACTAGCGGCCGGGGAGCTGTTTTTT. Protein product: CAWSLLLAAGELFF.

There are a few counts of this clonotype. The chain uses TRBV9 and TRBJ2-5; 12 bases fit TRBD2. This CDR3 has 16 amino acids. The V gene end was trimmed by 2 bases and the J gene end by 4 bases; junction bases not matched to a gene: 6. Germline V gives CDR1 SGDLS, CDR2 YYNGEE. This CDR3 is CASSVTTGLAGETQYF. The CDR3 DNA reads TGTGCCAGCAGCGTTACCACGGGACTAGCGGGAGAGACCCAGTACTTC.

The count of this clonotype is one. The chain uses TRBV6-5 and TRBJ2-1; D ambiguous. V was trimmed by 0 bases and J by 5 bases, leaving 5 bases between them. CDR1 is MNHEY, CDR2 SVGAGI, per germline. The CDR3 has 13 amino acids. CDR3 residues: CASSYSWDNEQFF. The DNA for the CDR3 is TGTGCCAGCAGTTACTCTTGGGACAATGAGCAGTTCTTC.

The gene calls are TRBV24-1 and TRBJ2-7; TRBD1 is a possible D gene (6 bases). The V and J ends lost 12 bases and 4 bases respectively, with 18 bases between them. The germline V gene encodes CDR1 KGHDR and CDR2 SFDVKD. This CDR3 has 13 residues. The CDR3 reads CACAQGQPYEQYF. DNA of the CDR3: TGTGCCTGCGCCCAAGGACAGCCATACGAGCAGTACTTC.